This passage covers 28 T cell receptor beta chains from one sample sequenced in a study of T cell repertoires in cytomegalovirus infection. No antigen has been identified for these receptors. TCRdb itself ran the reads through MiXCR, one entry per CDR3 protein. The table records fewer than 150,000 distinct CDR3 sequences, around 30% of them present only once. The sequences come from CD8+ T cells from cultured PBMCs, collected from culture after CMV antigen stimulation. The receptor source for this set is a human donor in good health (CMV status not recorded). Some clones in this sample may be carry-over from other donors' samples.

The CDR3 loop reads CASSPPYPRQGANEQFF. For the CDR3, the DNA is TGTGCCAGCAGCCCACCATATCCTAGACAGGGGGCTAATGAGCAGTTCTTC. This chain links TRBV11-2 with TRBJ2-1; 10 bases agree with TRBD1. This CDR3 comprises 17 residues. V was clipped by 5 bases and J by 7 bases; unmatched bases: 14. The germline V gene encodes CDR1 SGHAT and CDR2 FQNNGV.

This clonotype turned up a few times. The chain combines TRBV2 with TRBJ1-5, with TRBD1 matching over 7 bases. Germline loops: CDR1 SNHLY, CDR2 FYNNEI. This CDR3 spans 16 amino acids. After removal of 3 bases from V and 0 bases from J, the junction contained 5 bases not matched to a gene. As DNA, the CDR3 is TGTGCCAGCAGTGACGGGGGACAGTTTAGCAATCAGCCCCAGCATTTT. As protein: CASSDGGQFSNQPQHF. The variable domain in full, completed from reference TRBV2 and TRBJ1-5, reads EPEVTQTPSHQVTQMGQEVILRCVPISNHLYFYWYRQILGQKVEFLVSFYNNEISEKSEIFDDQFSVERPDGSNFTLKIRSTKLEDSAMYFCASSDGGQFSNQPQHFGDGTRLSIL.

This clonotype was found a few times. The rearrangement joins TRBV19 to TRBJ2-1; D uncertain. Germline loops: CDR1 LNHDA, CDR2 SQIVND (reference sequence). The CDR3 has 13 amino acids. V lost 7 bases and J lost 4, with 11 bases in between. The CDR3: CASTYGRYNEQFF. CDR3 bases: TGTGCCAGTACCTATGGGCGTTACAATGAGCAGTTCTTC.

There are a few counts of this clonotype. This rearrangement joins TRBV6-1 to TRBJ2-6, with D hard to call. The length of the CDR3 is 15 residues. V lost 0 bases and J 2 bases, leaving 5 bases between the germline ends. Germline V gene sequence: CDR1 MNHNS, CDR2 SASEGT. The DNA of the CDR3 is TGTGCCAGCAGTGAAGCTGTGGCTGGGGCCAACGTCCTGACTTTC. This encodes CASSEAVAGANVLTF.

This clonotype was observed many times. The chain couples TRBV7-2 to TRBJ1-2; D is uncertain. Trimming removed 4 bases from V and 4 bases from J, with 10 bases in between. CDR1 and CDR2 from the germline V gene are SGHTA and FQGNSA. The length of the CDR3 is 13 residues. This chain's CDR3 is CASSSREGYGYTF. The CDR3 nucleotides are TGTGCCAGCAGCTCCCGAGAGGGCTATGGCTACACCTTC.

The V gene is TRBV7-2, the J gene TRBJ2-1, with D possibly TRBD2 on 7 matching bases. This CDR3 spans 15 amino acids. CDR1 SGHTA and CDR2 FQGNSA come from the germline V gene. V gave up 2 bases and J gave up 9 bases, with 17 bases separating them. The CDR3 spells CASSLNPGGGSEQFF. The CDR3 DNA reads TGTGCCAGCAGCTTAAATCCGGGGGGCGGGAGTGAGCAGTTCTTC.

The chain links TRBV20-1 to TRBJ1-5; D gene ambiguous. CDR3 length: 14 residues. V dropped 0 bases and J dropped 0 bases, with 6 bases sitting between them. Germline values: CDR1 DFQATT, CDR2 SNEGSKA (reference sequence). The CDR3 is CSARDQISNQPQHF. CDR3 coding DNA: TGCAGTGCTAGAGATCAGATTAGCAATCAGCCCCAGCATTTT.

The chain joins TRBV4-3 to TRBJ1-4; D is ambiguous. Looked up from germline, CDR1 is LGHNA and CDR2 is YSLEER. The CDR3 totals 18 residues. Trimming removed 0 bases at V and 8 bases at J, with 22 bases between. DNA for the CDR3: TGCGCCAGCAGCCAAGAATCCTTTCCCCCTATAGGATACGAAAAACTGTTTTTT. Encoded protein: CASSQESFPPIGYEKLFF.

This clonotype occurred a few times. The V call is TRBV19, the J call TRBJ2-5; D unresolved. The germline gives CDR1 LNHDA, CDR2 SQIVND (reference sequence). The CDR3 totals 14 residues. Between the trimmed V and J ends, which lost 4 bases and 1 base, there was a span of 10 bases. The DNA for the CDR3 is TGTGCCAGTAGTACCTTGGGCGGCCAAGAGACCCAGTACTTC. This codes for CASSTLGGQETQYF.

V and J are TRBV27 and TRBJ2-3; no reliable D call. This CDR3 is 11 amino acids long. Germline V CDR1 and CDR2: MNHEY, SMNVEV (reference sequence). Deletions cut 10 bases from V and 2 bases from J, with 7 bases between. This CDR3 reads CATFSTDTQYF. The CDR3 nucleotides are TGTGCCACCTTCTCCACAGATACGCAGTATTTT.

This clonotype was seen ten or more times. The chain recombines TRBV6-1 with TRBJ2-2, with D uncertain. Germline V gene lookup returns CDR1 MNHNS and CDR2 SASEGT. Deletions cut 4 bases from V and 1 base from J, with 16 bases between. The CDR3 is 17 residues long. CDR3 region: CASSVSGLLVNTGELFF. The CDR3 nucleotides read TGTGCCAGCAGTGTTTCCGGGTTGCTGGTGAACACCGGGGAGCTGTTTTTT.

This clonotype was detected a few times. The chain couples TRBV10-3 to TRBJ1-5; D might be TRBD1 (5 bases). Germline values: CDR1 ENHRY, CDR2 SYGVKD. V was cut by 2 bases and J by 2 bases, with 10 bases left in between. The CDR3 has 15 residues. In nucleotides, the CDR3 is TGTGCCATCAGTGAGAGCCAGGGTGGCAATCAGCCCCAGCATTTT. Protein: CAISESQGGNQPQHF.

Here the CDR3 reads CASNDMGVLYEQYF. CDR3 coding DNA: TGTGCCAGCAACGATATGGGGGTCTTGTACGAGCAGTACTTC. The V and J genes are TRBV7-2 and TRBJ2-7, with D possibly called TRBD1 or TRBD2 (5 bases each). Germline values: CDR1 SGHTA, CDR2 FQGNSA. This CDR3 contains 14 residues. V was trimmed by 7 bases and J by 4 bases, leaving 17 bases between them.

The chain has TRBV28 and TRBJ1-2, with 9 bases that match TRBD1. V was clipped by 5 bases and J by 3 bases; unmatched bases: 4. The CDR3 contains 14 residues. Germline assignment: CDR1 MDHEN and CDR2 SYDVKM. CDR3 loop: CASSDGTGHYGYTF. The CDR3, as DNA: TGTGCCAGCAGTGACGGGACAGGGCACTATGGCTACACCTTC.

The chain has TRBV27 and TRBJ2-2; 8 bases match TRBD1. From germline, CDR1 is MNHEY and CDR2 SMNVEV (reference sequence). The CDR3 runs 18 residues. Unmatched junction bases numbered 16, after V lost 5 bases and J lost 5 bases. CDR3 sequence reads: CASSTQGARNVYTGELFF. In DNA, the CDR3 is TGTGCCAGCAGTACCCAGGGGGCGCGGAACGTTTATACCGGGGAGCTGTTTTTT.

This clonotype was detected a few times. The chain is built from TRBV10-3 and TRBJ1-1, with TRBD1 matching 9 bases. With V trimmed by 11 bases and J by 3 bases, 7 bases remained unmatched. This CDR3 contains 13 residues. CDR1 is ENHRY, CDR2 SYGVKD, per germline. This chain's CDR3 is CAGGDREDTEAFF. The CDR3 bases are TGTGCCGGGGGGGACAGGGAGGACACTGAAGCTTTCTTT.

The table lists this clonotype with a few counts. This chain joins TRBV7-6 and TRBJ1-4; TRBD1 might be the D (6 bases). Germline CDR1 and CDR2: SGHVS and FNYEAQ. This CDR3 is built from 15 residues. The V end lost 1 base, the J end lost 8 bases, and 14 bases lay between the germline ends. The CDR3 coding sequence is TGTGCCAGCAGCTTAGGAACAGGGAACGGGGAAAAACTGTTTTTT. It yields the protein CASSLGTGNGEKLFF.

The chain carries TRBV7-2 and TRBJ1-1, with D possibly being TRBD1 (5 bases). The V gene lost 5 bases and the J gene lost 0 bases, with 22 bases spanning the gap. Germline values: CDR1 SGHTA, CDR2 FQGNSA. There are 18 residues in the CDR3. The CDR3 DNA follows: TGTGCCAGCAGCCGCCAGGGTTGGGGGGATGACCTGAACACTGAAGCTTTCTTT. Its translation is CASSRQGWGDDLNTEAFF.

V and J are TRBV4-1 and TRBJ2-7; D may be TRBD1 (6 bases). With 1 base removed from V and 1 base from J, the gap between germline ends came to 11 bases. CDR3 length equals 15 residues. In germline, CDR1 is MGHRA, CDR2 YSYEKL. The CDR3 reads CASSQVDSRSYEQYF. CDR3 bases: TGCGCCAGCAGCCAAGTGGACAGTAGGTCCTACGAGCAGTACTTC.

The rearrangement uses TRBV4-1 and TRBJ2-7; D is unclear. Trimming shortened V by 0 bases and J by 3 bases, and 12 bases separated the two germline ends. CDR3 length: 15 residues. Per germline, CDR1 MGHRA and CDR2 YSYEKL. The DNA for the CDR3 is TGCGCCAGCAGCCAAGATAGCAGTCCCGGCTACGAGCAGTACTTC. Its translation is CASSQDSSPGYEQYF.

This rearrangement joins TRBV29-1 to TRBJ2-5, with D perhaps being TRBD1 or TRBD2 (5 bases each). V shed 4 bases and J shed 5 bases, with 11 bases lying between them. Germline V gives CDR1 SQVTM, CDR2 ANQGSEA. The CDR3 consists of 12 residues. CDR3 sequence (DNA): TGCAGCGTTGGTGGGGCTAGCGAGACCCAGTACTTC. Its protein product is CSVGGASETQYF.

This chain connects TRBV4-1 to TRBJ1-1; D not resolved. V was shortened by 0 bases and J by 7 bases, with 12 bases between the two germline ends. Germline CDR1 MGHRA, CDR2 YSYEKL. This CDR3 is 14 amino acids long. As DNA, the CDR3 is TGCGCCAGCAGCCAAGAGGGCAGCCAGCTTGAAGCTTTCTTT. This codes for CASSQEGSQLEAFF.

The chain employs TRBV5-4 and TRBJ1-2; 10 bases are a match to TRBD1. There are 14 residues in the CDR3. J was trimmed by 8 bases and V by 3 bases; bases with no gene match: 7. Looked up from germline, CDR1 is SGHNT and CDR2 is YYREEE (reference sequence). The DNA for the CDR3 is TGTGCCAGCAGCTGGGACAGGGGCGAAGGCGGCTACACCTTC. Translated, it gives CASSWDRGEGGYTF.

In this sample, this clonotype turned up a few times. The chain joins TRBV19 to TRBJ1-5; 7 positions agree with TRBD1. Trimming at V came to 7 bases and at J to 1 base, leaving 7 bases not matched to a gene. CDR3 length equals 15 residues. Germline CDR1 and CDR2: LNHDA and SQIVND (reference sequence). Here the CDR3 reads CASKDQGGSNQPQHF. DNA of the CDR3: TGTGCCAGTAAAGATCAGGGGGGGAGCAATCAGCCCCAGCATTTT.

This clonotype was counted only a few times. The chain employs TRBV7-2 and TRBJ2-1; D is perhaps TRBD1 or TRBD2 (5 bases each). There are 17 residues in the CDR3. CDR1 is SGHTA, CDR2 FQGNSA, per germline. V lost 1 base, J lost 4 bases, and 17 bases lay in between. The CDR3 spells CASSLGSTGGWYNEQFF. CDR3 DNA: TGTGCCAGCAGCTTAGGTAGTACAGGAGGATGGTACAATGAGCAGTTCTTC.

This clonotype has a count of ten or more. CDR3 sequence: CASSYWTGSNSPLHF. The DNA for the CDR3 is TGTGCCAGCAGTTACTGGACAGGGTCGAATTCACCCCTCCACTTT. This chain joins TRBV7-9 and TRBJ1-6; 8 bases map to TRBD1. The CDR3 extends over 15 amino acids. Germline loops: CDR1 SEHNR, CDR2 FQNEAQ (reference sequence). The V and J ends lost 6 bases and 7 bases, in that order; junction bases with no gene match: 8. Supplemented by reference TRBV7-9 and TRBJ1-6, the full variable domain reads DTGVSQNPRHKITKRGQNVTFRCDPISEHNRLYWYRQTLGQGPEFLTYFQNEAQLEKSRLLSDRFSAERPKGSFSTLEIQRTEQGDSAMYLCASSYWTGSNSPLHFGNGTRLTVT.

This clonotype has only a few counts. The J gene is TRBJ2-1, the V gene TRBV12-3 or TRBV12-4; tentatively, D is TRBD2 (7 bases). CDR3 size: 13 residues. The V and J ends lost 10 bases and 8 bases respectively, with 18 bases between them. The CDR3, as DNA: TGTGCCACGCGCGGGGGCAGCTGGCATGAGCAGTTCTTC. Protein product: CATRGGSWHEQFF.

The chain uses TRBV7-9 and TRBJ2-2; no clear D gene. CDR1 is SEHNR, CDR2 FQNEAQ, per germline (reference sequence). The CDR3 spans 15 residues. The V and J ends lost 3 bases and 6 bases respectively, with 14 bases between them. This CDR3 is CASSFSAGVAGELFF. The DNA of the CDR3 is TGTGCCAGCAGCTTTTCCGCCGGAGTTGCCGGGGAGCTGTTTTTT.